Shown below are 22 T cell receptor beta chains from a single sample sequenced in a study of CD8 T cells in ankylosing spondylitis. MiXCR, applied by TCRdb to the 5' RACE reads, yields one record per CDR3 protein. The sample lists about 240,000 distinct CDR3 sequences, roughly 10% seen once, with 2.6% in the top ten. Sample: blood, either unsorted or a sorted T cell fraction (not recorded which). The receptors derive from a male donor with ankylosing spondylitis or in good health (not recorded which).

This clonotype was seen many times. The chain recombines TRBV6-4 with TRBJ1-1; 7 bases are a match to TRBD1. Germline V gene data show CDR1 as MRHNA and CDR2 as SNTAGT. Germline trimming cut 3 bases from V and 8 bases from J; bases unmatched to any gene: 3. This CDR3 has 12 residues. CDR3 amino acids: CASSEGGQEAFF. The CDR3 DNA reads as TGTGCCAGCAGTGAAGGGGGACAGGAAGCTTTCTTT.

CDR3 residues: CASRRTGEDQPQHF. The CDR3 DNA sequence: TGTGCCAGCAGGCGGACAGGGGAGGACCAGCCCCAGCATTTT. The gene calls are TRBV12-3 or TRBV12-4 and TRBJ1-5; 9 bases are a match to TRBD1. This CDR3 region has 14 residues. J lost 7 bases, V lost 6 bases, and 7 bases had no gene match.

This clonotype has at least ten counts. The V call is TRBV25-1, the J call TRBJ1-2; no clear D gene. Looked up from germline, CDR1 is MGHDK and CDR2 is SYGVNS. V lost 5 bases and J lost 8, with 9 bases in between. The CDR3 is made up of 11 amino acids. This CDR3 reads CASSRGEGYTF. The CDR3, as DNA: TGTGCCAGCAGTCGTGGGGAGGGCTACACCTTC.

This clonotype came up many times. This chain uses TRBV12-3 or TRBV12-4 with TRBJ2-7; possibly TRBD1 for D (5 bases). This CDR3 has 14 amino acids. V lost 3 bases and J 5 bases, leaving 14 bases between the germline ends. The CDR3 DNA follows: TGTGCCAGCAGTTTCAGGGCAGGTAGCCACGAGCAGTACTTC. This translates into CASSFRAGSHEQYF.

This clonotype was counted ten times or more. The chain is built from TRBV3-1 and TRBJ2-1; D is tentatively TRBD1 or TRBD2 (5 bases each). Germline loops: CDR1 LGHDT, CDR2 YNNKEL (reference sequence). V dropped 0 bases and J dropped 7 bases, with 16 bases sitting between them. The length of the CDR3 is 16 residues. CDR3 in amino acids: CASSQDSGTALNEQFF. DNA for the CDR3: TGTGCCAGCAGCCAAGACTCCGGGACGGCCTTGAATGAGCAGTTCTTC.

This clonotype was detected ten times or more. The rearrangement joins TRBV7-9 to TRBJ2-7; the match to TRBD1 covers 9 bases. V shed 2 bases, J shed 2 bases, and the junction held 7 bases outside the gene matches. The CDR3 covers 16 residues. Germline CDR1 SEHNR, CDR2 FQNEAQ (reference sequence). The CDR3: CASSLTATGGTYEQYF. CDR3 nucleotide sequence: TGTGCCAGCAGCTTAACCGCGACAGGGGGTACCTACGAGCAGTACTTC. The whole variable domain, remainder taken from reference TRBV7-9 and TRBJ2-7, is DTGVSQNPRHKITKRGQNVTFRCDPISEHNRLYWYRQTLGQGPEFLTYFQNEAQLEKSRLLSDRFSAERPKGSFSTLEIQRTEQGDSAMYLCASSLTATGGTYEQYFGPGTRLTVT.

CDR3 loop: CSARDPRGLAGGALYNEQFF. In DNA form, the CDR3 reads TGCAGTGCTAGAGATCCCCGAGGGCTAGCGGGAGGGGCCCTCTACAATGAGCAGTTCTTC. The rearrangement joins TRBV20-1 to TRBJ2-1; 12 positions agree with TRBD2. The V gene's germline CDR1 is DFQATT and CDR2 SNEGSKA (reference sequence). The ends lost 0 bases at V and 3 bases at J; junction bases unmatched: 15. The CDR3 consists of 20 residues.

The chain combines TRBV10-2 with TRBJ2-2; D is possibly TRBD1 (5 bases). Trimming pared 9 bases from V and 4 bases from J, leaving 12 bases between. This CDR3 has 13 amino acids. CDR1 is WSHSY, CDR2 SAAADI, per germline. CDR3: CARRPGPTGELFF. The CDR3 region has the DNA TGCGCCAGGAGGCCAGGGCCCACCGGGGAGCTGTTTTTT.

This clonotype has more than one count but fewer than ten. CDR3 protein: CASSPGTDGNTIYF. In DNA, the CDR3 is TGTGCCAGCTCACCGGGGACAGATGGAAACACCATATATTTT. The V call is TRBV18, the J call TRBJ1-3; 7 bases match TRBD1. CDR3 size: 14 residues. Germline trimming cut 3 bases from V and 3 bases from J; bases unmatched to any gene: 2. Germline V gene data show CDR1 as KGHSH and CDR2 as LQKENI.

This clonotype was counted at least ten times. CDR3 bases: TGTGCCATCAGGGAAGGGGGATCCTACAATGAGCAGTTCTTC. Encoded protein: CAIREGGSYNEQFF. The genes are TRBV10-3 and TRBJ2-1, with D tentatively TRBD1 (6 bases). Trimming stripped 6 bases from V and 1 base from J, with 10 bases between. This CDR3 spans 14 amino acids. Germline values: CDR1 ENHRY, CDR2 SYGVKD.

In this sample, this clonotype turned up many times. The CDR3 sequence: CASSQEGVVGETQYF. CDR3 nucleotide sequence: TGTGCCAGCAGCCAAGAGGGAGTAGTCGGCGAGACCCAGTACTTC. V usage is TRBV3-1 and J usage is TRBJ2-5, with D maybe TRBD2 (5 bases). With 0 bases removed from V and 5 bases from J, the gap between germline ends came to 13 bases. The CDR3 extends over 15 amino acids. CDR1 LGHDT and CDR2 YNNKEL come from the germline V gene (reference sequence).

This clonotype was seen ten or more times. V gene TRBV20-1 combines with J gene TRBJ2-3, with 8 bases fitting TRBD2. Trimming took 5 bases from V and 5 from J; bases not matched to a gene: 9. Germline V gives CDR1 DFQATT, CDR2 SNEGSKA (reference sequence). CDR3 size: 14 residues. This CDR3 is CSALPGLVQDTQYF. In nucleotides, the CDR3 is TGCAGTGCTCTTCCGGGACTAGTCCAAGATACGCAGTATTTT.

Ten or more counts support this clonotype. This rearrangement joins TRBV5-1 to TRBJ2-7; TRBD1 matches at 9 bases. Unmatched junction bases numbered 7, after V lost 4 bases and J lost 5 bases. This CDR3 is built from 14 residues. Germline-derived CDR1 and CDR2 are SGHRS and YFSETQ. CDR3 loop: CASSPGQGGDEQYF. As DNA, the CDR3 is TGCGCCAGCAGCCCGGGACAGGGAGGCGACGAGCAGTACTTC.

This clonotype was seen many times. The chain links TRBV6-1 to TRBJ2-4; D unclear. Trimming shortened V by 7 bases and J by 4 bases, and 23 bases separated the two germline ends. Germline CDR1 is MNHNS and CDR2 is SASEGT. The CDR3 length is 17 residues. The CDR3 DNA reads TGTGCCAGCACCAATTACCTCGCTTCTTTACAGAAAAACATTCAGTACTTC. Translating it yields CASTNYLASLQKNIQYF.

The chain employs TRBV11-3 and TRBJ1-1, with TRBD1 matching over 7 bases. V dropped 4 bases and J dropped 4; count of bases not matched to a gene: 6. Germline CDR1 SGHNT, CDR2 YENEEA. The CDR3 runs to 14 residues. The CDR3 region has the DNA TGTGCCAGCAGCTCGCGAGACAGGGTCACTGAAGCTTTCTTT. This sequence encodes CASSSRDRVTEAFF.

The table lists this clonotype with many counts. This rearrangement joins TRBV28 to TRBJ1-5, with TRBD1 matching over 7 bases. CDR1 is MDHEN and CDR2 is SYDVKM in the germline V gene. The CDR3 spans 15 residues. Trimming at V came to 5 bases and at J to 7 bases, leaving 11 bases not matched to a gene. CDR3 in DNA: TGTGCCAGCAGTCCCCCAGGGGGGCAGGTGCAGCCCCAGCATTTT. Residues: CASSPPGGQVQPQHF.

Ten or more counts support this clonotype. The genes are TRBV29-1 and TRBJ2-1, with D unclear. Germline-derived CDR1 and CDR2 are SQVTM and ANQGSEA. The length of the CDR3 is 12 residues. The CDR3 DNA sequence: TGCAGAGTACAGAGCTCCTACAATGAGCAGTTCTTC. Residues: CRVQSSYNEQFF.

CDR3 sequence: CAWKVSGGTGELFF. CDR3 bases: TGTGCCTGGAAGGTCAGCGGGGGGACCGGGGAGCTGTTTTTT. The chain couples TRBV30 to TRBJ2-2; 9 nucleotides align to TRBD2. V trimming: 4 bases; J trimming: 5 bases; junction bases outside the gene matches: 5. This CDR3 has 14 amino acids. CDR1 and CDR2 from the germline V gene are GTSNPN and SVGIG (reference sequence).

This clonotype was observed a few times. This CDR3 reads CASSQSLTEAYEQYF. CDR3 nucleotide sequence: TGTGCCAGCAGCCAATCACTGACGGAGGCCTACGAGCAGTACTTC. The gene calls are TRBV4-2 and TRBJ2-7, with D possibly matching TRBD2 (5 bases). Germline assignment: CDR1 LGHNA and CDR2 YNFKEQ. The germline V and J ends were trimmed by 2 bases and 2 bases, with 13 bases remaining between them. CDR3 length: 15 residues.

Only a few counts were recorded for this clonotype. The rearrangement uses TRBV27 and TRBJ1-6; 8 nucleotides line up with TRBD1. Germline V lookup: CDR1 MNHEY, CDR2 SMNVEV (reference sequence). Trimming at V came to 6 bases and at J to 6 bases, leaving 4 bases not matched to a gene. The CDR3 consists of 14 residues. In DNA, the CDR3 is TGTGCCAGCAGAAGTGACAGGGGTAATTCACCCCTCCACTTT. This translates into CASRSDRGNSPLHF.

This clonotype has just a few counts. This rearrangement joins TRBV10-3 to TRBJ1-3; perhaps TRBD1 as D (5 bases). The ends were cut back, 0 bases at V and 6 bases at J, with 15 bases in the middle. The CDR3 length is 16 residues. In germline, CDR1 is ENHRY, CDR2 SYGVKD. The CDR3 nucleotides are TGTGCCATCAGTGAGTCAGATGACAGAGACTTAAACACCATATATTTT. Translation gives CAISESDDRDLNTIYF.

This clonotype was seen ten or more times. The chain is built from TRBV5-1 and TRBJ2-7, with D uncertain. Deletions cut 4 bases from V and 0 bases from J, with 11 bases between. Germline V gene sequence: CDR1 SGHRS, CDR2 YFSETQ. The CDR3 is 14 residues long. The CDR3 reads CASSPAGHSYEQYF. CDR3 nucleotide sequence: TGCGCCAGCAGCCCGGCTGGTCACTCCTACGAGCAGTACTTC. Together with reference TRBV5-1 and TRBJ2-7, the CDR3 gives the full variable domain: KAGVTQTPRYLIKTRGQQVTLSCSPISGHRSVSWYQQTPGQGLQFLFEYFSETQRNKGNFPGRFSGRQFSNSRSEMNVSTLELGDSALYLCASSPAGHSYEQYFGPGTRLTVT.